Below are 28 T cell receptor beta chains sequenced from a single sample in a study of shared clonotypes between healthy human individuals. The assay was immunoSEQ multiplex PCR, and TCRdb's table has in-frame clones only and misses some. The table records approximately 400,000 clones, around 96% of them present only once. Sequenced input: memory CD8+ T cells sorted from blood. Subset described: CD45RO+ cells pooled with CCR7-negative TemRA cells. The receptors come from a man aged 25 to 40 in good health.

This clone was found a few times. This chain uses TRBV5-1 with TRBJ2-2; a weak D match, TRBD1 (6 bases). V lost 4 bases, J lost 9 bases, and 22 bases lay in between. The CDR3 consists of 16 residues. Germline V gene lookup returns CDR1 SGHRS and CDR2 YFSETQ. The CDR3 nucleotides are TGCGCCAGCAGCCACCTCCAGGGGCCCCTACGCAGGGAGCTGTTTTTT. Protein: CASSHLQGPLRRELFF.

Points on this clone: The CDR3 does not close with the conserved phenylalanine or tryptophan, likely indicating a read error. The chain couples TRBV7-9 to TRBJ2-7; 9 positions match TRBD2. J gave up 5 bases and V 5 bases, and 16 bases lay outside the gene matches. CDR1 and CDR2 (germline): SEHNR, FQNEAQ (reference sequence). The CDR3 has 17 residues. In DNA, the CDR3 is TGTGCCAGCAGCCGCGTATGGTATAGCGGGAGTTCCGACGAGCAGTACCTC. This sequence encodes CASSRVWYSGSSDEQYL.

The gene calls are TRBV10-3 and TRBJ2-7; 8 bases agree with TRBD2. Germline CDR1 and CDR2: ENHRY and SYGVKD. After removal of 2 bases from V and 0 bases from J, the junction contained 3 bases not matched to a gene. This CDR3 is 15 amino acids long. CDR3 residues: CAISERSGSSYEQYF. DNA of the CDR3: TGTGCCATCAGTGAGAGGAGCGGGAGCTCCTACGAGCAGTACTTC.

This clone was recorded a few times. The chain is built from TRBV6-1 and TRBJ1-4; D is undetermined. V lost 2 bases to trimming and J lost 6 bases, with 13 bases between them. The CDR3 spans 15 residues. CDR1 and CDR2 from the germline V gene are MNHNS and SASEGT. Here the CDR3 DNA reads TGTGCCAGCAGTGAATTCGGCCGTAGAGATGAAAAACTGTTTTTT. Its translation is CASSEFGRRDEKLFF.

This chain links TRBV11-2 with TRBJ2-3, with unresolved D. Germline lookup yields CDR1 SGHAT and CDR2 FQNNGV. V lost 6 bases to trimming and J lost 0 bases, with 7 bases between them. The CDR3 contains 13 residues. CDR3 sequence: CASRLTSTDTQYF. The CDR3 DNA reads TGTGCCAGCAGGCTAACTAGCACAGATACGCAGTATTTT.

This clone was recorded only once. At the DNA level, this CDR3 is encoded by other sequences in the same sample as well. This chain joins TRBV7-2 and TRBJ2-3; the D gene could be TRBD1 or TRBD2 (5 bases each). This CDR3 has 12 amino acids. V was clipped by 2 bases and J by 9 bases, with 9 bases between them. Germline CDR1 and CDR2: SGHTA and FQGNSA. CDR3 protein: CASSLLRDTQYF. The CDR3 bases are TGTGCCAGCAGCTTACTGAGGGACACGCAGTATTTT.

The chain employs TRBV14 and TRBJ1-1; unclear D gene. Germline CDR1 reads SGHDN; CDR2 reads FVKESK. This CDR3 is 14 amino acids long. V gave up 1 base and J gave up 8 bases, with 14 bases separating them. CDR3 sequence: CASSQVRPMTEAFF. The CDR3 nucleotides are TGTGCCAGCAGCCAAGTCAGGCCCATGACGGAAGCTTTCTTT.

The V gene is TRBV6-4, the J gene TRBJ2-1; TRBD2 aligns across 7 bases. The CDR3 consists of 19 residues. CDR1 MRHNA and CDR2 SNTAGT come from the germline V gene. V was pared by 0 bases and J by 6 bases, with 17 bases of the junction left unmatched. This CDR3 reads CASSDSFPSGAGARNEQFF. The CDR3 bases are TGTGCCAGCAGTGACTCGTTTCCCAGCGGGGCGGGAGCTCGCAATGAGCAGTTCTTC.

The chain recombines TRBV28 with TRBJ2-7; 10 bases map to TRBD2. V lost 4 bases to trimming and J lost 1 base; unmatched junction nucleotides: 10. Per germline, CDR1 MDHEN and CDR2 SYDVKM. This CDR3 region has 17 residues. In nucleotides, the CDR3 is TGTGCCAGCAGTTCTAGCGGGAGCGTCCTTGGGTCCTACGAGCAGTACTTC. Amino acids: CASSSSGSVLGSYEQYF.

This chain connects TRBV10-3 to TRBJ1-5; 8 bases are a match to TRBD1. Germline V lookup: CDR1 ENHRY, CDR2 SYGVKD. Trimming took 2 bases from V and 7 from J; bases not matched to a gene: 10. This CDR3 comprises 16 residues. CDR3 region: CAISERAGGAGQPQHF. CDR3 nucleotides: TGTGCCATCAGTGAGAGGGCAGGGGGCGCCGGGCAGCCCCAGCATTTT.

The rearrangement links TRBV19 to TRBJ1-5; the match to TRBD1 covers 8 bases. The CDR3 contains 15 residues. The V gene's germline CDR1 is LNHDA and CDR2 SQIVND (reference sequence). V lost 3 bases to trimming and J lost 4 bases; unmatched junction nucleotides: 5. For the CDR3, the DNA is TGTGCCAGTAGTATCCAGGGGGCAGGGAATCAGCCCCAGCATTTT. This encodes CASSIQGAGNQPQHF.

The genes are TRBV5-4 and TRBJ1-4, with TRBD1 matching 8 bases. This CDR3 contains 13 residues. Germline CDR1 reads SGHNT; CDR2 reads YYREEE (reference sequence). V lost 6 bases and J lost 7; bases outside the gene matches: 5. The CDR3 sequence is CASTGQGSEKLFF. The CDR3 DNA reads as TGTGCCAGCACCGGACAGGGTAGTGAAAAACTGTTTTTT. The complete variable domain, with remaining parts taken from reference TRBV5-4 and TRBJ1-4, reads ETGVTQSPTHLIKTRGQQVTLRCSSQSGHNTVSWYQQALGQGPQFIFQYYREEENGRGNFPPRFSGLQFPNYSSELNVNALELDDSALYLCASTGQGSEKLFFGSGTQLSVL.

As for this clone: This sample includes further DNA sequences coding for the same CDR3. The chain joins TRBV27 to TRBJ2-7, with 11 bases that match TRBD1. The CDR3 extends over 15 amino acids. Germline CDR1 and CDR2: MNHEY and SMNVEV (reference sequence). The V and J ends lost 2 bases and 4 bases, in that order; junction bases with no gene match: 4. For the CDR3, the DNA is TGTGCCAGCAGTTTAAAAGGACAGGGGGCATACGAGCAGTACTTC. Amino acids: CASSLKGQGAYEQYF.

The chain couples TRBV6-1 to TRBJ1-5; 7 positions match TRBD1. Germline trimming cut 4 bases from V and 7 bases from J; bases unmatched to any gene: 4. CDR3 size: 13 residues. Germline-derived CDR1 and CDR2 are MNHNS and SASEGT. The CDR3 coding sequence is TGTGCCAGCAGTGCAAGGGACAGACAGCCCCAGCATTTT. Translating it yields CASSARDRQPQHF.

The count of this clone is one. The rearrangement links TRBV7-6 to TRBJ2-3; D is undetermined. This CDR3 has 13 residues. Germline CDR1 and CDR2: SGHVS and FNYEAQ. V shed 2 bases and J shed 1 base, with 4 bases lying between them. CDR3 residues: CASSLWGTDTQYF. CDR3 DNA: TGTGCCAGCAGCTTATGGGGCACAGATACGCAGTATTTT.

This chain connects TRBV6-1 to TRBJ2-1; the D gene could be TRBD1 or TRBD2 (5 bases each). The germline CDR1 and CDR2 sequences are MNHNS and SASEGT. CDR3 length equals 14 residues. Trimming stripped 6 bases from V and 1 base from J, with 10 bases between. The CDR3 loop reads CASRGTVSYNEQFF. The CDR3 DNA follows: TGTGCCAGCAGAGGGACCGTTTCCTACAATGAGCAGTTCTTC.

The chain uses TRBV18 and TRBJ2-1; a weak D match, TRBD1 (5 bases). The CDR3 is 15 residues long. Germline V gene lookup returns CDR1 KGHSH and CDR2 LQKENI. V dropped 3 bases and J dropped 3 bases, with 12 bases sitting between them. The CDR3 reads CASSPLQDSYNEQFF. The DNA for the CDR3 is TGTGCCAGCTCACCTTTACAGGATAGCTACAATGAGCAGTTCTTC.

The gene calls are TRBV12-5 and TRBJ1-5, with TRBD1 identical over 8 bases. The V gene's germline CDR1 is LGHNT and CDR2 FRNRAP. This CDR3 spans 14 amino acids. The V and J ends lost 9 bases and 9 bases, in that order; junction bases with no gene match: 13. The CDR3 is CARAGQGSFWPQHF. DNA of the CDR3: TGTGCTAGAGCCGGACAGGGAAGTTTTTGGCCCCAGCATTTT.

J is TRBJ2-2 and V is TRBV25-1; D is unresolved. The CDR3 totals 13 residues. CDR1 MGHDK and CDR2 SYGVNS come from the germline V gene. Trimming took off 6 bases at V and 0 bases at J, with 5 bases between the two ends. The CDR3 sequence is CASRATNTGELFF. DNA for the CDR3: TGTGCCAGCAGAGCTACGAACACCGGGGAGCTGTTTTTT.

The V call is TRBV28, the J call TRBJ2-2, with D hard to call. Trimming shortened V by 7 bases and J by 1 base, and 13 bases separated the two germline ends. Germline V lookup: CDR1 MDHEN, CDR2 SYDVKM. The CDR3 loop spans 15 amino acids. CDR3 coding DNA: TGTGCCAGCACAAACTGGCGAGGGAACACCGGGGAGCTGTTTTTT. Translated: CASTNWRGNTGELFF. Using reference TRBV28 and TRBJ2-2 for the parts outside the CDR3, the full variable domain is DVKVTQSSRYLVKRTGEKVFLECVQDMDHENMFWYRQDPGLGLRLIYFSYDVKMKEKGDIPEGYSVSREKKERFSLILESASTNQTSMYLCASTNWRGNTGELFFGEGSRLTVL.

The chain couples TRBV30 to TRBJ2-1; 7 bases fit TRBD1. The CDR3 length is 14 residues. V trimming: 2 bases; J trimming: 10 bases; junction bases outside the gene matches: 11. The germline V gene has CDR1 GTSNPN and CDR2 SVGIG (reference sequence). Written as DNA, the CDR3 is TGTGCCTGGAGTAGGGGGCTCCTAGCATCGGAGCAGTTCTTC. Amino acid sequence: CAWSRGLLASEQFF.

Points on this clone: Other DNA sequences within the sample encode an identical CDR3. V gene TRBV11-3 combines with J gene TRBJ2-1; 12 bases match TRBD2. J was trimmed by 4 bases and V by 3 bases; bases with no gene match: 1. Germline V gene data show CDR1 as SGHNT and CDR2 as YENEEA. CDR3 size: 15 residues. The DNA of the CDR3 is TGTGCCAGCAGCTTCGGGACTAGCGGGTACAATGAGCAGTTCTTC. This encodes CASSFGTSGYNEQFF.

The V gene is TRBV28, the J gene TRBJ2-7, with TRBD1 matching over 8 bases. The CDR3 sequence is 14 residues long. Germline loops: CDR1 MDHEN, CDR2 SYDVKM. Trimming took 5 bases from V and 2 from J; bases not matched to a gene: 5. CDR3 DNA sequence: TGTGCCAGCAGTGCTCCGGGACAGGCCTACGAGCAGTACTTC. Translation gives CASSAPGQAYEQYF.

The chain links TRBV7-9 to TRBJ2-7; maybe TRBD1 (6 bases). In germline, CDR1 is SEHNR, CDR2 FQNEAQ (reference sequence). The CDR3 is 14 residues long. The V end was cut by 5 bases, the J end by 2 bases, with 13 bases between. Here the CDR3 reads CASSAGWGPYEQYF. In nucleotides, the CDR3 is TGTGCCAGCAGCGCAGGGTGGGGGCCCTACGAGCAGTACTTC.

The V call is TRBV5-1, the J call TRBJ2-7, with unresolved D. The germline V and J ends were trimmed by 3 bases and 4 bases, with 11 bases remaining between them. Germline CDR1 reads SGHRS; CDR2 reads YFSETQ. CDR3 length equals 13 residues. The CDR3 sequence: CASSSSIGYEQYF. CDR3 DNA: TGCGCCAGCAGCTCCAGTATAGGATACGAGCAGTACTTC.

The CDR3 sequence is CASSLGTSGNREQYF. As DNA, the CDR3 is TGTGCCAGCAGCCTTGGGACTAGCGGGAACCGCGAGCAGTACTTC. The gene calls are TRBV5-4 and TRBJ2-7; 13 nucleotides match TRBD2. Per the germline V gene, CDR1 is SGHNT and CDR2 is YYREEE (reference sequence). CDR3 size: 15 residues. After removal of 4 bases from V and 6 bases from J, the junction contained 7 bases not matched to a gene.

V and J are TRBV7-2 and TRBJ2-1, with D perhaps matching TRBD1 (6 bases). CDR3 length equals 17 residues. Germline V gives CDR1 SGHTA, CDR2 FQGNSA. Deletions cut 4 bases from V and 9 bases from J, with 25 bases between. Here the CDR3 reads CASSSTTRTVIMGEQFF. CDR3 bases: TGTGCCAGCAGCTCTACCACTAGGACAGTAATTATGGGTGAGCAGTTCTTC.

CDR3 sequence (DNA): TGTGCCACCAGCGTGCGACGGGACACCCCCCAGCATTTT. It specifies CATSVRRDTPQHF. The chain uses TRBV15 and TRBJ1-5; a weak D match, TRBD1 (6 bases). V gave up 5 bases and J gave up 10 bases, with 15 bases separating them. Germline assignment: CDR1 LNHNV and CDR2 YYDKDF (reference sequence). The CDR3 runs to 13 residues.